The 2 T cell receptor beta chains listed next were all sequenced from one sample in a study of cytomegalovirus exposure and HLA in healthy donors. Primers included in the PCR were 60 Vbeta and 13 Jbeta primers. Sequenced by immunoSEQ multiplex PCR; TCRdb stores in-frame clones only, minus some. The sample includes more than 80,000 clones, over 75% of them seen just once. Sequenced material: PBMCs. These receptors all stem from a man in his 60s in good health and CMV-seronegative.

The chain carries TRBV7-9 and TRBJ2-5; 7 bases map to TRBD1. The CDR3 consists of 15 residues. CDR1 is SEHNR, CDR2 FQNEAQ, per germline (reference sequence). The V gene end was trimmed by 5 bases and the J gene end by 5 bases; junction bases not matched to a gene: 11. The CDR3 coding sequence is TGTGCCAGCAGCCCCCCCGGGACAGCGTGGGAGACCCAGTACTTC. Its translation: CASSPPGTAWETQYF.

The chain employs TRBV11-2 and TRBJ1-6; D remains unclear. The CDR3 runs to 14 residues. Germline lookup yields CDR1 SGHAT and CDR2 FQNNGV. The V and J ends lost 2 bases and 7 bases respectively, with 9 bases between them. The CDR3 loop reads CASSLSGRNSPLHF. The CDR3 coding sequence is TGTGCCAGCAGCTTAAGCGGACGGAATTCACCCCTCCACTTT.